This T cell receptor beta chain was recovered during a study of T cell changes during pregnancy in multiple sclerosis. The protocol was immunoSEQ multiplex PCR, while the TCRdb copy is restricted to in-frame clones and leaves out a portion. In the table there are some 80,000 clones, approximately 95% of which are singletons. This CDR3 comprises 12 residues. From germline, CDR1 is SQVTM and CDR2 ANQGSEA. The ends lost 3 bases at V and 4 bases at J; junction bases unmatched: 3. Sequencing used CD4+ T cells from peripheral blood mononuclear cells, obtained after pregnancy. The gene calls are TRBV29-1 and TRBJ2-7; 7 nucleotides match TRBD2. This TCR was recovered from a female donor with multiple sclerosis, enrolled in a pregnancy study. CDR3 nucleotide sequence: TGCAGCGTTGAGACTAGCAGTTACGAGCAGTACTTC. This codes for CSVETSSYEQYF.